This entry describes one TCR beta chain. Its antigen is not identified. The CDR3 extends over 18 amino acids. Germline lookup yields CDR1 KGHSH and CDR2 LQKENI. V was pared by 2 bases and J by 3 bases, with 20 bases between. Sequencing was performed with immunoSEQ multiplex PCR; in TCRdb, only in-frame clones are kept and a portion is missing. The sample records around 80,000 clones, around nine tenths being singletons. This specimen comes from a study of brain T cells in children with intractable seizures. Study-wide results and limits: Pre-surgery blood may have been undersampled, hiding some clones. Only CDR3 sequence similarity suggested viral specificity, without known HCMV serostatus.

The sequenced cases were selected for having the highest brain T cell transcript signatures. Patients received at least one anti-epileptic drug before surgery. The rearrangement uses TRBV18 and TRBJ1-5; no firm D call. This clonotype was sampled from a girl aged 2-15 years with Rasmussen encephalitis and intractable seizures. The sample consisted of peripheral blood, taken at surgery. The CDR3 nucleotides read TGTGCCAGCTCACCAGTCGCCCCCGGGCGACTGATCAATCAGCCCCAGCATTTT. This encodes CASSPVAPGRLINQPQHF.